The rows below give T cell receptor beta chains drawn from one sample of a study of long-term antiretroviral therapy in people with HIV. Here immunoSEQ multiplex PCR was the method, and the copy in TCRdb shows in-frame clones only, minus some. The table records around 25,000 clones, 87% of them present only once. The sequencing here drew on unsorted PBMCs, taken 1.8 years before starting antiretroviral therapy. These receptors came from a man aged 50-60 years with HIV. CDR3s include the opening cysteine and the closing phenylalanine or tryptophan. A D gene is named only where the DNA matches it firmly. Size tells how often a clone was seen (once, few, many) or the class of an expanded clone, and some rows leave it out.

abundance: .; j_gene: TRBJ1-2; d_gene: .; v_gene: TRBV11-1; CDR3aa: CASSWAGYGYTF; CDR3nt: TGTGCCAGCAGCTGGGCAGGGTATGGCTACACCTTC
abundance: .; j_gene: TRBJ2-2; d_gene: .; v_gene: TRBV5-1; CDR3aa: CASSLIQATGELFF; CDR3nt: TGCGCCAGCAGCTTGATTCAGGCGACCGGGGAGCTGTTTTTT
abundance: .; j_gene: TRBJ1-6; d_gene: .; v_gene: TRBV5-4; CDR3aa: CASSSGRPGYNSPLHF; CDR3nt: TGTGCCAGCAGCTCAGGACGGCCCGGGTATAATTCACCCCTCCACTTT
abundance: .; j_gene: TRBJ2-1; d_gene: .; v_gene: TRBV11-3; CDR3aa: CASSLGGAYNEQFF; CDR3nt: TGTGCCAGCAGCTTAGGTGGCGCCTACAATGAGCAGTTCTTC
abundance: .; j_gene: TRBJ2-7; d_gene: .; v_gene: TRBV5-1; CDR3aa: CASSLGQGNDEQYF; CDR3nt: TGCGCCAGCAGCTTGGGGCAGGGGAACGACGAGCAGTACTTC
abundance: .; j_gene: TRBJ1-1; d_gene: TRBD1; v_gene: TRBV11-2; CDR3aa: CASSLVTGDINTEAFF; CDR3nt: TGTGCCAGCAGCTTAGTGACAGGGGATATCAACACTGAAGCTTTCTTT
abundance: .; j_gene: TRBJ2-5; d_gene: TRBD2; v_gene: TRBV7-3; CDR3aa: CASSLLAPPQETQYF; CDR3nt: TGTGCCAGCAGCCTACTAGCGCCCCCCCAAGAGACCCAGTACTTC
abundance: .; j_gene: TRBJ2-7; d_gene: .; v_gene: TRBV27; CDR3aa: CASSRYPSYEQYF; CDR3nt: TGTGCCAGCAGTCGTTATCCTTCCTACGAGCAGTACTTC
abundance: .; j_gene: TRBJ2-5; d_gene: .; v_gene: TRBV5-1; CDR3aa: CASRRDSTEETQYF; CDR3nt: TGCGCCAGCAGGCGGGACTCGACCGAAGAGACCCAGTACTTC
abundance: .; j_gene: TRBJ2-3; d_gene: TRBD2; v_gene: TRBV18; CDR3aa: CASSPLGLAAPDTQYF; CDR3nt: TGTGCCAGCTCACCCTTAGGACTAGCCGCCCCAGATACGCAGTATTTT
abundance: .; j_gene: TRBJ2-3; d_gene: .; v_gene: TRBV13; CDR3aa: CASSPSYRQGPDTQYF; CDR3nt: TGTGCCAGCAGCCCTTCCTACCGGCAGGGACCAGATACGCAGTATTTT
abundance: .; j_gene: TRBJ2-3; d_gene: TRBD2; v_gene: TRBV4-2; CDR3aa: CASSPRTSGGVSSTDTQYF; CDR3nt: TGTGCCAGCAGCCCACGGACTAGCGGGGGGGTTTCTAGCACAGATACGCAGTATTTT
abundance: few; j_gene: TRBJ1-4; d_gene: .; v_gene: TRBV9; CDR3aa: CASSTGPTNEKLFF; CDR3nt: TGTGCCAGCAGTACAGGCCCAACTAATGAAAAACTGTTTTTT
abundance: .; j_gene: TRBJ2-1; d_gene: .; v_gene: TRBV10-3; CDR3aa: CAISDLQRSHYNEQFF; CDR3nt: TGTGCCATCAGTGATCTTCAAAGGTCACATTACAATGAGCAGTTCTTC
abundance: .; j_gene: TRBJ2-7; d_gene: TRBD1; v_gene: TRBV6-5; CDR3aa: CASSRGQGAYEQYF; CDR3nt: TGTGCCAGCAGCCGGGGACAGGGTGCCTACGAGCAGTACTTC
abundance: .; j_gene: TRBJ2-7; d_gene: .; v_gene: TRBV4-1; CDR3aa: CASSQAPGNNYEQYF; CDR3nt: TGCGCCAGCAGCCAGGCACCGGGAAATAACTACGAGCAGTACTTC
abundance: .; j_gene: TRBJ2-5; d_gene: TRBD2; v_gene: TRBV11-2; CDR3aa: CASSPGGSLETQYF; CDR3nt: TGTGCCAGCAGCCCGGGGGGGTCGCTGGAGACCCAGTACTTC
abundance: .; j_gene: TRBJ2-1; d_gene: TRBD2; v_gene: TRBV7-9; CDR3aa: CASSLVGGARGVFGQFF; CDR3nt: TGTGCCAGCAGCTTAGTCGGGGGGGCCAGGGGCGTATTTGGGCAGTTCTTC
abundance: .; j_gene: TRBJ1-5; d_gene: .; v_gene: TRBV20-1; CDR3aa: CSARDNQPQHF; CDR3nt: TGCAGTGCTAGGGATAATCAGCCCCAGCATTTT
abundance: .; j_gene: TRBJ2-7; d_gene: TRBD2; v_gene: TRBV4-2; CDR3aa: CASSQVREIYEQYF; CDR3nt: TGTGCCAGCAGCCAAGTGCGGGAGATCTACGAGCAGTACTTC
abundance: .; j_gene: TRBJ1-5; d_gene: .; v_gene: TRBV5-1; CDR3aa: CASSLTTGWDQPQHF; CDR3nt: TGCGCCAGCAGCTTGACAACAGGGTGGGATCAGCCCCAGCATTTT
abundance: .; j_gene: TRBJ2-7; d_gene: TRBD1; v_gene: TRBV5-6; CDR3aa: CASSPAGGARYEQYF; CDR3nt: TGTGCCAGCAGCCCGGCAGGGGGCGCAAGGTACGAGCAGTACTTC
abundance: .; j_gene: TRBJ2-3; d_gene: TRBD1; v_gene: TRBV4-3; CDR3aa: CASSHAPGTGGIDTQYF; CDR3nt: TGCGCCAGCAGCCACGCCCCTGGGACAGGGGGGATAGATACGCAGTATTTT
abundance: .; j_gene: TRBJ2-1; d_gene: .; v_gene: TRBV5-1; CDR3aa: CASTRAESYNEQFF; CDR3nt: TGCGCCAGCACCCGAGCGGAATCCTACAATGAGCAGTTCTTC
abundance: .; j_gene: TRBJ1-1; d_gene: .; v_gene: TRBV5-1; CDR3aa: CASSLGRGRVRDTEAFF; CDR3nt: TGCGCCAGCAGCTTAGGTAGGGGGAGGGTTCGGGACACTGAAGCTTTCTTT
abundance: .; j_gene: TRBJ2-7; d_gene: TRBD2; v_gene: TRBV28; CDR3aa: CASSYGGGWTSGTYEQYF; CDR3nt: TGTGCCAGCAGTTATGGTGGCGGTTGGACTAGCGGAACCTACGAGCAGTACTTC
abundance: few; j_gene: TRBJ1-1; d_gene: .; v_gene: TRBV4-1; CDR3aa: CASSHTSTSENTEAFF; CDR3nt: TGCGCCAGCAGCCACACATCAACCTCAGAGAACACTGAAGCTTTCTTT
abundance: .; j_gene: TRBJ2-7; d_gene: .; v_gene: TRBV7-2; CDR3aa: CASSFRDSYEQYF; CDR3nt: TGTGCCAGCAGCTTCAGGGATTCCTACGAGCAGTACTTC
abundance: .; j_gene: TRBJ2-7; d_gene: TRBD2; v_gene: TRBV19; CDR3aa: CASSINLAATYEQYF; CDR3nt: TGTGCCAGTAGTATAAACCTAGCGGCTACCTACGAGCAGTACTTC
abundance: .; j_gene: TRBJ2-7; d_gene: TRBD2; v_gene: TRBV7-3; CDR3aa: CASSSTGTSVHEQYF; CDR3nt: TGTGCCAGCAGCTCAACCGGGACTAGCGTCCACGAGCAGTACTTC
abundance: .; j_gene: TRBJ2-5; d_gene: TRBD2; v_gene: TRBV7-9; CDR3aa: CASSLVTSGDGLETQYF; CDR3nt: TGTGCCAGCAGCTTGGTAACTAGCGGGGACGGGCTGGAGACCCAGTACTTC
abundance: .; j_gene: TRBJ1-5; d_gene: .; v_gene: TRBV6-6; CDR3aa: CATIRGTGQPQHF; CDR3nt: TGTGCCACTATACGGGGGACGGGTCAGCCCCAGCATTTT
abundance: .; j_gene: TRBJ1-5; d_gene: .; v_gene: TRBV5-1; CDR3aa: CASSFGSPNQPQHF; CDR3nt: TGCGCCAGCAGCTTTGGCAGCCCCAATCAGCCCCAGCATTTT
abundance: .; j_gene: TRBJ1-6; d_gene: .; v_gene: TRBV27; CDR3aa: CASSLRNNSPLHF; CDR3nt: TGTGCCAGCAGTTTACGGAATAATTCACCCCTCCACTTT
abundance: .; j_gene: TRBJ2-1; d_gene: .; v_gene: TRBV15; CDR3aa: CATSVLAGAGNEQFF; CDR3nt: TGTGCCACCAGCGTATTGGCCGGGGCGGGCAATGAGCAGTTCTTC
abundance: .; j_gene: TRBJ1-1; d_gene: TRBD1; v_gene: TRBV9; CDR3aa: CASSGYRGASTEAFF; CDR3nt: TGTGCCAGCAGCGGATACAGGGGGGCGAGCACTGAAGCTTTCTTT
abundance: .; j_gene: TRBJ1-4; d_gene: .; v_gene: TRBV5-4; CDR3aa: CASSQDPGGVREKLFF; CDR3nt: TGTGCCAGCAGCCAAGATCCGGGGGGCGTAAGAGAAAAACTGTTTTTT
abundance: .; j_gene: TRBJ2-1; d_gene: TRBD2; v_gene: TRBV5-1; CDR3aa: CASRALAGGSDEQFF; CDR3nt: TGCGCCAGCAGGGCCCTAGCGGGGGGGTCCGATGAGCAGTTCTTC
abundance: once; j_gene: TRBJ2-7; d_gene: .; v_gene: TRBV29-1; CDR3aa: CSVEGAGDRAYEQYF; CDR3nt: TGCAGCGTTGAGGGGGCGGGGGACAGAGCTTACGAGCAGTACTTC
abundance: .; j_gene: TRBJ2-5; d_gene: TRBD2; v_gene: TRBV18; CDR3aa: CANSPREVTGETQYF; CDR3nt: TGTGCCAACTCTCCTCGGGAGGTTACAGGAGAGACCCAGTACTTC
abundance: once; j_gene: TRBJ1-5; d_gene: .; v_gene: TRBV10-2; CDR3aa: CASRDTGTSNQPQHF; CDR3nt: TGCGCCAGCAGAGACACAGGAACTAGCAATCAGCCCCAGCATTTT
abundance: .; j_gene: TRBJ1-6; d_gene: TRBD1; v_gene: TRBV4-2; CDR3aa: CASSLSPGQGENSPLHF; CDR3nt: TGTGCCAGCAGCCTTAGTCCGGGACAGGGGGAGAATTCACCCCTCCACTTT
abundance: few; j_gene: TRBJ1-2; d_gene: .; v_gene: TRBV5-1; CDR3aa: CASSSGEGTYGYTF; CDR3nt: TGCGCCAGCAGCTCGGGAGAGGGTACCTATGGCTACACCTTC
abundance: once; j_gene: TRBJ2-3; d_gene: TRBD1; v_gene: TRBV25-1; CDR3aa: CASSASAGGSTDTQYF; CDR3nt: TGTGCCAGCAGTGCGTCGGCAGGGGGCTCAACAGATACGCAGTATTTT
abundance: .; j_gene: TRBJ2-1; d_gene: TRBD1; v_gene: TRBV6-7; CDR3aa: CASVPDRGPGRPFF; CDR3nt: TGTGCCAGCGTCCCGGACAGGGGCCCCGGTCGTCCGTTCTTC
abundance: .; j_gene: TRBJ2-3; d_gene: TRBD2; v_gene: TRBV29-1; CDR3aa: CSVLGLAGGPDTQYF; CDR3nt: TGCAGCGTCCTCGGACTAGCGGGGGGGCCAGATACGCAGTATTTT
abundance: .; j_gene: TRBJ1-5; d_gene: .; v_gene: TRBV28; CDR3aa: CASMSVAGNQPQHF; CDR3nt: TGTGCCAGCATGTCGGTGGCGGGCAATCAGCCCCAGCATTTT